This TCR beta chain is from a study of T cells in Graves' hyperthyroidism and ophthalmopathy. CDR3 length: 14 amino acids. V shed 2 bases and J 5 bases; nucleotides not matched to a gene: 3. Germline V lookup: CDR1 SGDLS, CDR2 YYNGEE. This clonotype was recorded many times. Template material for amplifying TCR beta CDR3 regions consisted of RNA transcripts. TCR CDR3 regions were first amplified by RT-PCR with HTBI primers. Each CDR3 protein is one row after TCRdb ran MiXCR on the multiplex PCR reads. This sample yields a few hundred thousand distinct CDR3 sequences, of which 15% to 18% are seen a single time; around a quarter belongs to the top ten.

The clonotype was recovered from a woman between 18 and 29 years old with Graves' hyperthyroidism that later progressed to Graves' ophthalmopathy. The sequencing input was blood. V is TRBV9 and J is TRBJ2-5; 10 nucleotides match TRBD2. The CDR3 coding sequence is TGTGCCAGCAGCGTCCTAGCGGGAGATGAGACCCAGTACTTC. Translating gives CASSVLAGDETQYF. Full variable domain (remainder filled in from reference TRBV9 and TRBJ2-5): DSGVTQTPKHLITATGQRVTLRCSPRSGDLSVYWYQQSLDQGLQFLIQYYNGEERAKGNILERFSAQQFPDLHSELNLSSLELGDSALYFCASSVLAGDETQYFGPGTRLLVL.